The rows below give T cell receptor beta chains drawn from one sample of a study of T cells in Graves' hyperthyroidism and ophthalmopathy. TCRdb redid the calling of the multiplex PCR reads with MiXCR, one entry per CDR3 protein. The sample lists about 640,000 distinct CDR3 sequences, around 13% seen once, with around 12% in the top ten. Material: blood. These receptors all stem from a woman aged 50 to 60 with Graves' ophthalmopathy. Each CDR3 is given with its conserved first and last residue. The D gene is left open where the match is weak. A row's size may be missing; if present it is once, few, many or a size class.

j_gene,abundance,v_gene,d_gene,CDR3aa,CDR3nt
TRBJ1-5,many,TRBV18,.,CASSPGPPGMDQPQHF,TGTGCCAGCTCACCGGGCCCTCCCGGGATGGATCAGCCCCAGCATTTT
TRBJ2-5,many,TRBV5-1,TRBD2,CASSPGTSGNQETQYF,TGTGCCAGCAGCCCCGGGACTAGCGGAAACCAAGAGACCCAGTACTTC
TRBJ2-5,many,TRBV20-1,.,CSARDAGTQETQYF,TGCAGTGCTAGAGATGCAGGGACGCAAGAGACCCAGTACTTC
TRBJ2-7,.,TRBV6-2/TRBV6-3,.,CASKLNEIGSYEQYF,TGTGCCAGCAAATTAAACGAGATAGGCTCCTACGAGCAGTACTTC
TRBJ2-2,few,TRBV9,.,CASSVTVNTGELFF,TGTGCCAGCAGCGTGACAGTGAACACCGGGGAGCTGTTTTTT
TRBJ1-2,.,TRBV15,.,CATSRGRVYGYTF,TGTGCCACCAGCAGAGGAAGGGTTTATGGCTACACCTTC
TRBJ2-7,.,TRBV28,.,CASILKGGEQYF,TGTGCCAGCATCCTAAAGGGGGGCGAGCAGTACTTC
TRBJ2-7,many,TRBV6-2/TRBV6-3,TRBD2,CASSYRTSGRPYEQYF,TGTGCCAGCAGTTACCGGACTAGCGGGAGGCCCTACGAGCAGTACTTC
TRBJ1-2,once,TRBV7-8,TRBD1,CASSLTRTGLAFYGYTF,TGTGCCAGCAGCTTAACGCGGACAGGCCTCGCGTTTTATGGCTACACCTTC
TRBJ1-1,many,TRBV12-5,.,CASGPEENTEAFF,TGTGCTAGTGGCCCGGAGGAGAACACTGAAGCTTTCTTT
TRBJ2-7,many,TRBV7-9,.,CASSRQEVYEQYF,TGTGCCAGCAGCCGCCAGGAAGTCTACGAGCAGTACTTC
TRBJ2-1,.,TRBV20-1,TRBD2,CSAGGTSGRWGEQFF,TGCAGTGCTGGGGGGACTAGCGGGAGATGGGGTGAGCAGTTCTTC
TRBJ1-1,many,TRBV20-1,TRBD1,CSARQGDTEAFF,TGCAGTGCTAGACAGGGGGACACTGAAGCTTTCTTT
TRBJ1-1,.,TRBV12-3/TRBV12-4,.,CASTKWDIPNTEAFF,TGTGCCAGCACAAAATGGGACATACCGAACACTGAAGCTTTCTTT